A single sample is the source of the 8 T cell receptor beta chains below, sequenced in a study of shared clonotypes between healthy human individuals. CD45RO-negative CD8 cells positively selected for CCR7 made up the naive population, which excluded terminally differentiated effector memory CD45RA+ cells. Using immunoSEQ multiplex PCR, the repertoire was profiled, and TCRdb retains in-frame clones only, with some absent. The sample has approximately 600,000 clones; roughly 95% are singletons. Sequencing was performed on naive CD8+ T cells sorted from blood. Source of these receptors: a woman aged 25-40 years in good health.

This chain joins TRBV11-3 and TRBJ2-1, with D perhaps matching TRBD2 (6 bases). Trimming removed 0 bases at V and 9 bases at J, with 9 bases between. Germline V gives CDR1 SGHNT, CDR2 YENEEA. CDR3 length: 13 residues. The CDR3 loop is CASSLDRAGEQFF. The CDR3 region has the DNA TGTGCCAGCAGCTTAGATAGAGCGGGTGAGCAGTTCTTC.

The V and J genes are TRBV29-1 and TRBJ1-2; no reliable D call. V was shortened by 4 bases and J by 4 bases, with 19 bases between the two germline ends. The CDR3 contains 15 residues. Germline CDR1 SQVTM, CDR2 ANQGSEA. In nucleotides, the CDR3 is TGCAGCGTTGTTTTAGTATCCGAGCGGTTCTATGGCTACACCTTC. Its translation is CSVVLVSERFYGYTF.

V and J are TRBV5-6 and TRBJ2-3; 11 bases are shared with TRBD2. The CDR3 has 18 residues. Unmatched junction bases numbered 10, after V lost 3 bases and J lost 1 base. CDR1 and CDR2 (germline): SGHDT, YYEEEE. CDR3 protein: CASSSRRTSGRGTDTQYF. CDR3 coding DNA: TGTGCCAGCAGCTCGCGGAGGACTAGCGGGCGCGGCACAGATACGCAGTATTTT.

In its sample, this clone was seen a few times. The chain links TRBV15 to TRBJ1-2; the D gene is possibly TRBD1 (5 bases). V lost 5 bases and J 4 bases, leaving 8 bases between the germline ends. This CDR3 contains 12 residues. From germline, CDR1 is LNHNV and CDR2 YYDKDF (reference sequence). The CDR3 bases are TGTGCCACCAGCGAGGGGCCCTATGGCTACACCTTC. It codes for CATSEGPYGYTF.

This chain joins TRBV28 and TRBJ2-3; 8 bases match TRBD2. V lost 5 bases, J lost 2 bases, and 9 bases stayed unmatched. In germline, CDR1 is MDHEN, CDR2 SYDVKM. This CDR3 is built from 16 residues. This chain's CDR3 is CASSPLAGRDTDTQYF. The CDR3 region has the DNA TGTGCCAGCAGTCCATTAGCGGGAAGGGACACAGATACGCAGTATTTT.

The rearrangement uses TRBV5-1 and TRBJ2-1, with 7 bases aligning to TRBD2. CDR1 is SGHRS, CDR2 YFSETQ, per germline. V was clipped by 7 bases and J by 5 bases; unmatched bases: 18. The CDR3 is made up of 17 amino acids. CDR3 residues: CASSIEGPAGLDNEQFF. The CDR3 nucleotides are TGCGCCAGCTCCATTGAGGGGCCAGCGGGACTCGACAATGAGCAGTTCTTC.

The V call is TRBV14, the J call TRBJ2-1; 7 positions agree with TRBD2. Germline-derived CDR1 and CDR2 are SGHDN and FVKESK. With 3 bases clipped from V and 3 bases from J, the junction kept 5 bases outside the gene matches. CDR3 length: 15 residues. The CDR3 loop reads CASSHLGGYYNEQFF. The CDR3 region has the DNA TGTGCCAGCAGCCATCTGGGGGGGTACTACAATGAGCAGTTCTTC.

CDR3 amino acids: CASSPGSNEQFF. The CDR3 bases are TGTGCCAGCAGTCCAGGGTCCAATGAGCAGTTCTTC. The chain links TRBV27 to TRBJ2-1; perhaps TRBD1 as D (5 bases). This CDR3 contains 12 residues. The germline CDR1 and CDR2 sequences are MNHEY and SMNVEV (reference sequence). V was cut by 5 bases and J by 6 bases, with 8 bases left in between.